This T cell receptor beta chain is from a study of T cell responses to AZD1222 COVID-19 vaccine. Study-wide results and caveats: Donor demographics were predominantly white British with a female majority; clonal diversity may be underestimated. Vaccine-associated CD4 TCRs spanned spike, dominant at 160-218 and 743-854.

A note on this clone: No antigen is known for it.

The CDR3 has 14 amino acids. V lost 7 bases and J lost 4; bases outside the gene matches: 11. CDR1 is GTSNPN, CDR2 SVGIG, per germline (reference sequence). The data were produced by immunoSEQ multiplex PCR, yet TCRdb's version contains in-frame clones alone and is incomplete. The sample contains roughly 77,000 clones, 88% of which appear only once. This sequence was found in an adult in good health. The sequencing used peripheral blood, collected on day 0 of MenACWY control vaccination. V is TRBV30 and J is TRBJ1-2; 8 nucleotides line up with TRBD1. Here the CDR3 reads CAYPSGTGSYGYTF. The DNA for the CDR3 is TGTGCCTACCCATCCGGGACAGGTAGCTATGGCTACACCTTC.